Listed here is a single T cell receptor beta chain. As yet, its antigen is unknown. Sequenced by immunoSEQ multiplex PCR; TCRdb stores in-frame clones only, minus some. The data show under 1,100,000 clones, around 76% seen once. The entry originates in a study of shared clonotypes between healthy human individuals. The germline gives CDR1 LGHNA, CDR2 YSLEER. Trimming pared 2 bases from V and 10 bases from J, leaving 18 bases between. This CDR3 has 15 residues. The study's findings and limits: Exclusively blood specimens were collected; tissue repertoires likely differ. Read depth was anticipated to influence clonotype sharing among donors. Rarefaction exposed incomplete sorted-subset sequencing despite large depth.

Material: memory CD4+ T cells sorted from blood. Subset specified: CD45RA-negative fraction. The clonotype comes from a man between 18 and 35 years old in good health. The chain uses TRBV4-3 and TRBJ2-1, with D possibly being TRBD1 (5 bases). CDR3 nucleotides: TGCGCCAGCAGCCAAACCCGGGCCCTCTGGGGCGAGCAGTTCTTC. The encoded protein is CASSQTRALWGEQFF.